This passage covers 24 T cell receptor beta chains from one sample sequenced in a study of regulatory T cells in long-lasting Graves disease. CDR3 regions were amplified by Arm-PCR using iRepertoire HTBI primers to build TCR beta libraries. TCRdb processed the multiplex PCR reads anew with MiXCR; each CDR3 protein has one entry. Of 350,000 to 450,000 distinct CDR3 sequences listed, around 15% were seen once; the top ten hold about 32%. Time point described: newly diagnosed GD, antithyroid drugs for less than 3 months. PBMC RNA was the source of the TCR library. These records were also assigned to another study, of T cells in Graves' hyperthyroidism and ophthalmopathy.

The material sequenced was peripheral blood mononuclear cells (PBMCs), taken at new diagnosis, from a patient treated with antithyroid drugs. These receptors originate from a middle-aged man with Graves disease.

This clonotype showed up many times. The CDR3 protein is CASSRGLAGRSYNEQFF. CDR3 sequence (DNA): TGTGCCAGCAGCAGGGGACTAGCGGGACGCTCCTACAATGAGCAGTTCTTC. This sequence joins TRBV11-2 and TRBJ2-1, with 13 bases matching TRBD2. Germline values: CDR1 SGHAT, CDR2 FQNNGV. This CDR3 is 17 amino acids long. The V gene end was trimmed by 5 bases and the J gene end by 0 bases; junction bases not matched to a gene: 4.

This clonotype was found a few times. V usage is TRBV24-1 and J usage is TRBJ2-1; D is possibly TRBD2 (6 bases). Germline V CDR1 and CDR2: KGHDR, SFDVKD. CDR3 length equals 16 residues. The V end was cut by 3 bases, the J end by 0 bases, with 11 bases between. CDR3 sequence reads: CATSDLASVSYNEQFF. CDR3 in DNA: TGTGCCACCAGTGATCTAGCGTCCGTCTCCTACAATGAGCAGTTCTTC.

This clonotype turned up a few times. The V gene is TRBV4-1, the J gene TRBJ2-1; unclear D gene. The CDR3 runs 18 residues. Trimming stripped 1 base from V and 0 bases from J, with 16 bases between. CDR1 and CDR2 from the germline V gene are MGHRA and YSYEKL. CDR3 in DNA: TGCGCCAGCAGCCAAGCACTGAAGACTGTCAGCTCCTACAATGAGCAGTTCTTC. Protein sequence: CASSQALKTVSSYNEQFF.

In this sample, this clonotype turned up a few times. The genes are TRBV10-1 and TRBJ2-1; 7 nucleotides match TRBD2. Germline V gene data show CDR1 as WNHNN and CDR2 as SYGVQD (reference sequence). V lost 2 bases and J lost 4; bases outside the gene matches: 5. CDR3 length equals 15 residues. CDR3 residues: CASSESPGGYNEQFF. DNA for the CDR3: TGCGCCAGCAGTGAGAGTCCGGGGGGTTACAATGAGCAGTTCTTC.

This chain links TRBV7-9 with TRBJ2-6; D is unclear. Deletions cut 3 bases from V and 3 bases from J, with 6 bases between. CDR1 is SEHNR, CDR2 FQNEAQ, per germline (reference sequence). The CDR3 is 14 amino acids. DNA for the CDR3: TGTGCCAGCAGCTTCTCGAGTGGGGCCAACGTCCTGACTTTC. Translated: CASSFSSGANVLTF.

Of note for this clonotype: A far larger clone is only one base removed, so a read error is likely. The V gene is TRBV12-3 or TRBV12-4, the J gene TRBJ2-7; D is ambiguous. V lost 5 bases to trimming and J lost 0 bases, with 14 bases between them. There are 15 residues in the CDR3. The CDR3 coding sequence is TGTGCCAGCAGTCCGCTATTCCCAAACTCCTACGAGCAGTACTTC. Translation gives CASSPLFPNSYEQYF.

This clonotype was recorded many times. The rearrangement links TRBV4-1 to TRBJ2-3, with 8 bases that match TRBD1. V was clipped by 4 bases and J by 8 bases; unmatched bases: 14. This CDR3 comprises 16 residues. Per the germline V gene, CDR1 is MGHRA and CDR2 is YSYEKL. The CDR3 sequence: CASSPVLGQEKVTQYF. CDR3 DNA: TGCGCCAGCAGCCCCGTCCTGGGACAGGAAAAAGTTACGCAGTATTTT.

This clonotype was found a few times. The rearrangement links TRBV28 to TRBJ1-6; possible D gene TRBD1, 6 bases. The CDR3 runs to 15 residues. Germline CDR1 and CDR2: MDHEN and SYDVKM. V was trimmed by 5 bases and J by 9 bases, leaving 17 bases between them. The CDR3 loop is CASSPPGGGISPLHF. The CDR3 DNA follows: TGTGCCAGCAGTCCGCCGGGGGGCGGAATTTCACCCCTCCACTTT.

Ten or more counts support this clonotype. The gene calls are TRBV9 and TRBJ2-7; D call uncertain. Germline V gene data show CDR1 as SGDLS and CDR2 as YYNGEE. Trimming cost V 2 bases and J 6 bases, with 15 bases left between them. CDR3 length: 14 amino acids. The CDR3, as DNA: TGTGCCAGCAGCGTGGACGGAACTCTCGGCGAGCAGTACTTC. This sequence encodes CASSVDGTLGEQYF.

This clonotype was counted at least ten times. The chain carries TRBV29-1 and TRBJ2-7; tentative D call: TRBD2 (6 bases). V was pared by 3 bases and J by 6 bases, with 9 bases between. The CDR3 extends over 11 amino acids. Germline CDR1 is SQVTM and CDR2 is ANQGSEA. DNA for the CDR3: TGCAGCGTTGAGTGGAGGGGCGAGCAGTACTTC. Amino acids: CSVEWRGEQYF.

This clonotype was observed many times. The chain couples TRBV2 to TRBJ1-4; a weak D match, TRBD1 (5 bases). The CDR3 sequence is 14 residues long. Per germline, CDR1 SNHLY and CDR2 FYNNEI. V lost 5 bases and J lost 4, with 11 bases in between. CDR3 sequence (DNA): TGTGCCAGCAGTATTGCGGGGCGTAATGAAAAACTGTTTTTT. It codes for CASSIAGRNEKLFF.

There are many counts of this clonotype. The chain couples TRBV20-1 to TRBJ1-1; weak D call: TRBD1 (6 bases). The V end was cut by 0 bases, the J end by 4 bases, with 12 bases between. The germline gives CDR1 DFQATT, CDR2 SNEGSKA (reference sequence). This CDR3 is built from 14 residues. CDR3: CSARDQRGSTEAFF. The CDR3 nucleotides are TGCAGTGCTAGAGATCAGAGGGGGAGCACTGAAGCTTTCTTT.

The chain links TRBV12-5 to TRBJ1-5; weak D call: TRBD1 (6 bases). CDR1 and CDR2 from the germline V gene are LGHNT and FRNRAP. The ends were cut back, 1 base at V and 2 bases at J, with 18 bases in the middle. There are 18 residues in the CDR3. The CDR3 DNA sequence: TGTGCTAGTGGTTTGGCAAAATACAGGGACGGTGGCAATCAGCCCCAGCATTTT. Translated, it gives CASGLAKYRDGGNQPQHF.

This clonotype appeared many times. The gene calls are TRBV3-1 and TRBJ2-5, with 12 bases fitting TRBD2. After removal of 5 bases from V and 5 bases from J, the junction contained 6 bases not matched to a gene. Germline-derived CDR1 and CDR2 are LGHDT and YNNKEL (reference sequence). The CDR3 has 15 amino acids. The CDR3 DNA reads as TGTGCCAGCAGCGATCGTGGGACTAGCGGGGAGACCCAGTACTTC. Protein product: CASSDRGTSGETQYF.

This clonotype occurred many times. The V and J genes are TRBV5-6 and TRBJ2-5; possible D gene TRBD2, 6 bases. This CDR3 has 12 amino acids. Germline CDR1 is SGHDT and CDR2 is YYEEEE. V lost 2 bases and J lost 11, with 13 bases in between. CDR3 loop: CASSFGRRGQYF. CDR3 sequence (DNA): TGTGCCAGCAGCTTTGGCAGGAGGGGTCAGTACTTC.

J is TRBJ1-2 and V is TRBV12-3 or TRBV12-4, with TRBD1 identical over 7 bases. V dropped 1 base and J dropped 10; count of bases not matched to a gene: 0. The length of the CDR3 is 11 residues. The CDR3, as DNA: TGTGCCAGCAGTTTAGAGGGGGCCTACACCTTC. It codes for CASSLEGAYTF.

A few counts support this clonotype. The CDR3: CASSQDLRQDGTEAFF. The CDR3 DNA follows: TGCGCCAGCAGCCAAGATCTGCGACAGGACGGGACTGAAGCTTTCTTT. V and J are TRBV4-3 and TRBJ1-1; TRBD1 is a possible D gene (6 bases). The CDR3 contains 16 residues. The V gene's germline CDR1 is LGHNA and CDR2 YSLEER. The germline V and J ends were trimmed by 0 bases and 5 bases, with 16 bases remaining between them.

CDR3 in amino acids: CASSQVGDTQYF. DNA for the CDR3: TGTGCCAGCAGCCAGGTTGGAGATACGCAGTATTTT. This chain links TRBV14 with TRBJ2-3; D not certain. Germline-derived CDR1 and CDR2 are SGHDN and FVKESK. The germline V and J ends were trimmed by 3 bases and 5 bases, with 6 bases remaining between them. CDR3 length equals 12 residues.

This clonotype was detected only a few times. The rearrangement links TRBV5-1 to TRBJ2-2; TRBD1 matches at 9 bases. From germline, CDR1 is SGHRS and CDR2 YFSETQ. The CDR3 length is 15 residues. V was clipped by 2 bases and J by 6 bases; unmatched bases: 5. CDR3 in amino acids: CASSFRQGVSGELFF. The CDR3 DNA is TGCGCCAGCAGCTTTCGACAGGGGGTATCCGGGGAGCTGTTTTTT.

This chain uses TRBV19 with TRBJ1-5; 7 bases match TRBD1. This CDR3 is built from 14 residues. After removal of 4 bases from V and 3 bases from J, the junction contained 3 bases not matched to a gene. Germline CDR1 reads LNHDA; CDR2 reads SQIVND (reference sequence). The CDR3 nucleotides are TGTGCCAGTAGTAACAGGGGTGCCAATCAGCCCCAGCATTTT. It encodes CASSNRGANQPQHF.

In its sample, this clonotype was seen many times. The rearrangement links TRBV6-1 to TRBJ2-5; D is possibly TRBD2 (6 bases). With 6 bases removed from V and 3 bases from J, the gap between germline ends came to 26 bases. CDR1 is MNHNS, CDR2 SASEGT, per germline. The CDR3 is made up of 18 amino acids. The DNA of the CDR3 is TGTGCCAGCAGCCCTTCGTTGGAGCGTACAGGAGGGGAAGAGACCCAGTACTTC. Translated, it gives CASSPSLERTGGEETQYF.

This clonotype appeared many times. This chain joins TRBV28 and TRBJ1-1; D possibly corresponds to TRBD1 (5 bases). Germline-derived CDR1 and CDR2 are MDHEN and SYDVKM. Trimming took 3 bases from V and 7 from J, leaving 15 bases between them. The CDR3 contains 14 residues. CDR3 in amino acids: CASSFPRDAREAFF. For the CDR3, the DNA is TGTGCCAGCAGTTTCCCTCGGGACGCCCGTGAAGCTTTCTTT.

This clonotype came up many times. The chain recombines TRBV28 with TRBJ2-5; 9 nucleotides line up with TRBD1. The J segment lost 2 bases and the V segment lost 7 bases, leaving 11 bases of the junction unmatched. CDR1 MDHEN and CDR2 SYDVKM come from the germline V gene. This CDR3 contains 16 residues. The CDR3 DNA is TGTGCCAGCACCTCAACGGGGACAGGGTATCAAGAGACCCAGTACTTC. Translation gives CASTSTGTGYQETQYF.

The V call is TRBV12-3 or TRBV12-4, the J call TRBJ1-5; D is possibly TRBD1 (5 bases). This CDR3 is built from 18 residues. V was cut by 6 bases and J by 3 bases, with 24 bases left in between. The CDR3 reads CASSTSTGDPTSNQPQHF. CDR3 DNA: TGTGCCAGCAGCACCTCAACGGGGGACCCGACCTCCAATCAGCCCCAGCATTTT.